This T cell receptor beta chain appears in the sequencing data of a study of cytotoxic CD8 clonotypes in ibrutinib-treated CLL. Study details: Included were 11 relapsed/refractory and about 15 treatment-naive patients, of whom 17 were IGHV unmutated. Specimens for response were gathered following a median around a year of therapy, spanning 6 to 36. General study points: At the start, clonality exceeded age-matched healthy donors and followed circulating CD8+ T-cell counts.

The germline V and J ends were trimmed by 4 bases and 3 bases, with 13 bases remaining between them. The CDR3 is made up of 15 amino acids. CDR1 and CDR2 from the germline V gene are SGHDT and YYEEEE. Measured with immunoSEQ multiplex PCR; TCRdb has only the in-frame clones, and not every one. The sample includes approximately 190,000 clones, just under 80% of them seen just once. This clone was detected only once. The target antigen is unknown. This specimen was PBMCs, taken after 12 months of ibrutinib treatment. The source is a human donor with chronic lymphocytic leukemia. The rearrangement joins TRBV5-6 to TRBJ2-2; a weak D match, TRBD1 (6 bases). The CDR3 protein is CASSTGQTYTGELFF. In nucleotides, the CDR3 is TGTGCCAGCAGCACCGGACAGACTTACACCGGGGAGCTGTTTTTT. The variable domain in full, completed from reference TRBV5-6 and TRBJ2-2, reads DAGVTQSPTHLIKTRGQQVTLRCSPKSGHDTVSWYQQALGQGPQFIFQYYEEEERQRGNFPDRFSGHQFPNYSSELNVNALLLGDSALYLCASSTGQTYTGELFFGEGSRLTVL.